This passage covers 7 T cell receptor beta chains from one sample sequenced in a study of PD-1 blockade in classical Hodgkin lymphoma. Assay: immunoSEQ multiplex PCR; the TCRdb copy retains only in-frame clones and omits some. Among fewer than 40,000 clones listed, roughly 90% were seen once. Time point reported: newly diagnosed, previously untreated cHL patient sample. Negative magnetic selection isolated CD4+ T cells from thawed PBMCs. Sequenced sample: CD4+ T cells from blood. The receptors shown here come from a human donor with classical Hodgkin lymphoma.

V gene TRBV27 combines with J gene TRBJ2-5; D possibly corresponds to TRBD2 (7 bases). V lost 10 bases, J lost 4 bases, and 19 bases lay in between. CDR3 length: 14 residues. CDR1 and CDR2 from the germline V gene are MNHEY and SMNVEV (reference sequence). The CDR3 loop is CATPEGGRGETQYF. CDR3 DNA sequence: TGTGCCACCCCCGAGGGGGGGAGGGGAGAGACCCAGTACTTC.

V is TRBV6-1 and J is TRBJ2-3, with a possible D match to TRBD2 (7 bases). This CDR3 spans 15 amino acids. V lost 2 bases, J lost 5 bases, and 14 bases lay in between. CDR1 and CDR2 (germline): MNHNS, SASEGT. In DNA, the CDR3 is TGTGCCAGCAGTGAATGGCGGGGGCAGGTAGATACGCAGTATTTT. Translating it yields CASSEWRGQVDTQYF.

DNA for the CDR3: TGTGCCAGTGAATCAGGGCGGAACACTGAAGCTTTCTTT. Encoded protein: CASESGRNTEAFF. The chain combines TRBV28 with TRBJ1-1; weak D call: TRBD1 (5 bases). This CDR3 has 13 residues. Trimming left V 9 bases short and J 1 base short, with 12 bases between. The germline CDR1 and CDR2 sequences are MDHEN and SYDVKM.

The genes are TRBV7-2 and TRBJ2-7, with D perhaps TRBD2 (7 bases). V gave up 3 bases and J gave up 2 bases, with 14 bases separating them. Germline values: CDR1 SGHTA, CDR2 FQGNSA. CDR3 length equals 15 residues. The CDR3 sequence is CASSFFAGAAYEQYF. CDR3 coding DNA: TGTGCCAGCAGCTTCTTCGCGGGGGCAGCCTACGAGCAGTACTTC.

The genes are TRBV7-8 and TRBJ2-1, with TRBD2 matching over 11 bases. The V and J ends lost 5 bases and 4 bases, in that order; junction bases with no gene match: 4. The CDR3 is 15 amino acids. Germline V CDR1 and CDR2: SGHVS, FQNEAQ. The CDR3 loop reads CASSPGLAEYNEQFF. The CDR3 nucleotides are TGTGCCAGCAGCCCGGGACTAGCGGAATACAATGAGCAGTTCTTC.

The chain couples TRBV4-3 to TRBJ2-1, with no clear D. Germline V gene data show CDR1 as LGHNA and CDR2 as YSLEER. The CDR3 has 16 amino acids. Trimming cost V 1 base and J 0 bases, with 10 bases left between them. The CDR3 DNA reads TGCGCCAGCAGCCAAGCCCGGACGAGCTCCTACAATGAGCAGTTCTTC. As protein: CASSQARTSSYNEQFF.

The CDR3 reads CASSGPAGTQYF. The CDR3 DNA sequence: TGTGCCAGTAGTGGTCCGGCGGGGACGCAGTACTTC. The chain couples TRBV19 to TRBJ2-7, with a weak D call TRBD2 (6 bases). The CDR3 runs to 12 residues. Germline V gene lookup returns CDR1 LNHDA and CDR2 SQIVND (reference sequence). Trimming removed 5 bases from V and 9 bases from J, with 14 bases in between.